This T cell receptor (beta chain) was documented in a study of T cells in localized non-small cell lung cancer. Findings of the study overall: Compared with tumor, uninvolved adjacent lung displayed greater T cell clonality, ranking highest overall.

This CDR3 region has 16 residues. Germline V gene data show CDR1 as SEHNR and CDR2 as FQNEAQ (reference sequence). Trimming at V came to 3 bases and at J to 5 bases, leaving 9 bases not matched to a gene. Sequenced by immunoSEQ multiplex PCR; TCRdb stores in-frame clones only, minus some. This table has tens of thousands of clones, about nine tenths appearing once. This clone was counted between two and nine times. The antigen is undetermined. The specimen comprised peripheral blood, sampled before any cancer treatment. The TCR sequence derives from a man between 40 and 70 years old with stage I squamous cell lung carcinoma. The J gene is TRBJ2-5, the V gene TRBV7-9; 10 bases match TRBD1. CDR3 protein: CASSFQGTGDWETQYF. The CDR3 DNA reads as TGTGCCAGCAGCTTCCAGGGGACAGGGGATTGGGAGACCCAGTACTTC.